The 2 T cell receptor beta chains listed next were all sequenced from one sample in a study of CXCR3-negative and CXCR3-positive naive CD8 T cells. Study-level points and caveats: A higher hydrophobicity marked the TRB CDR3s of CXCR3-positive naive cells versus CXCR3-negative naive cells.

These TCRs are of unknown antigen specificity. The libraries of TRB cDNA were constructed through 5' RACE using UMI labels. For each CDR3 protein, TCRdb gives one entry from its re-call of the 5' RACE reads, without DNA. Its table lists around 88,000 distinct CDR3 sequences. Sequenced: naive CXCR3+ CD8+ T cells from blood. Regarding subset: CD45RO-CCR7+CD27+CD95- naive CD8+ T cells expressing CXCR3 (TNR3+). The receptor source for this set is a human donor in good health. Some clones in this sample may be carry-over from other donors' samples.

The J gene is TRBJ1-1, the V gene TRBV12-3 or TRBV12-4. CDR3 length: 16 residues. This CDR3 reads CASLPEGSWVNTEAFF.

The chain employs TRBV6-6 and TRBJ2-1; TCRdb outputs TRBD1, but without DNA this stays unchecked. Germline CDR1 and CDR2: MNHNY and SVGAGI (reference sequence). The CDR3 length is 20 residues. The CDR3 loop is CASSYPFDGQAPASYNEQFF.